The present T cell receptor beta chain was sequenced within a study of cytomegalovirus exposure and HLA in healthy donors. Germline CDR1 reads SGHTA; CDR2 reads FQGTGA. The CDR3 is 13 amino acids. The trim removed 4 bases at V and 10 bases at J, leaving 9 bases unmatched. There were likely unrecorded immune exposures, though donors were nominally healthy when sampled. With 60 Vbeta and 13 Jbeta primers, the PCR was carried out. As processed by the authors: About 10 million of 80 million or so unique TCR beta chains were shared, per a later count. Produced via immunoSEQ multiplex PCR; TCRdb's table is partial and in-frame only. That table gives V, J and clone size, and the DNA gave D and trimming. The data show fewer than 100,000 clones, about three quarters seen once.

The sample comprised PBMCs. V and J are TRBV7-3 and TRBJ1-2; 7 bases fit TRBD1. The receptor was isolated from a male donor in good health and CMV-seropositive. CDR3 region: CASSSLGTAPYTF. CDR3 DNA sequence: TGTGCCAGCAGCTCTCTCGGGACAGCCCCCTACACCTTC.